This is a list of T cell receptor beta chains from one sample in a study of OX40 agonist ivuxolimab in advanced cancers. Measured with immunoSEQ multiplex PCR; TCRdb has only the in-frame clones, and not every one. The data contain more than 75,000 clones, about 80% of them singletons. The sample in question was CD4+ or CD8+ T cells sorted from blood, obtained in a trial of the OX40 agonist ivuxolimab. All receptors derive from an adult with an advanced solid tumor such as melanoma, head and neck, liver or kidney cancer. Both conserved end residues are part of each CDR3. Each record gives: J gene, clone size, CDR3 length, V gene, CDR3 protein. Size values are once, few and many counts, or a class for expanded clones, and some rows have none.

j_call: TRBJ2-3; clone_size: .; cdr3_length: 13; v_call: TRBV11-3; cdr3_aa: CASSSRLADTQYF
j_call: TRBJ2-3; clone_size: .; cdr3_length: 13; v_call: TRBV19; cdr3_aa: CASSTAGADTQYF
j_call: TRBJ1-5; clone_size: few; cdr3_length: 15; v_call: TRBV2; cdr3_aa: CASRNQGNSNQPQHF
j_call: TRBJ2-7; clone_size: .; cdr3_length: 14; v_call: TRBV27; cdr3_aa: CASSSGTKTYEQYF
j_call: TRBJ2-3; clone_size: .; cdr3_length: 16; v_call: TRBV5-1; cdr3_aa: CASSLALDPGTDTQYF
j_call: TRBJ1-6; clone_size: .; cdr3_length: 12; v_call: TRBV18; cdr3_aa: CASSPEDSPLHF
j_call: TRBJ1-1; clone_size: .; cdr3_length: 14; v_call: TRBV2; cdr3_aa: CASSLQAFNTEAFF
j_call: TRBJ1-2; clone_size: .; cdr3_length: 14; v_call: TRBV6-1; cdr3_aa: CASSLGQTSYGYTF
j_call: TRBJ1-4; clone_size: .; cdr3_length: 15; v_call: TRBV5-4; cdr3_aa: CASSPMGVGIEKLFF
j_call: TRBJ2-1; clone_size: few; cdr3_length: 15; v_call: TRBV30; cdr3_aa: CAWSDGTSFYNEQFF
j_call: TRBJ2-2; clone_size: .; cdr3_length: 10; v_call: TRBV30; cdr3_aa: CAWDYGELFF
j_call: TRBJ1-2; clone_size: .; cdr3_length: 14; v_call: TRBV11-2; cdr3_aa: CASSPGQGPYGYTF
j_call: TRBJ1-1; clone_size: .; cdr3_length: 13; v_call: TRBV19; cdr3_aa: CASSIAGIGEAFF
j_call: TRBJ1-1; clone_size: .; cdr3_length: 14; v_call: TRBV7-9; cdr3_aa: CASSQTRDWTEAFF
j_call: TRBJ2-1; clone_size: .; cdr3_length: 15; v_call: TRBV7-2; cdr3_aa: CASSSTGTNYNEQFF
j_call: TRBJ2-1; clone_size: .; cdr3_length: 13; v_call: TRBV6-6; cdr3_aa: CASSYSGGTEQFF
j_call: TRBJ2-2; clone_size: .; cdr3_length: 14; v_call: TRBV4-2; cdr3_aa: CASSHGRNTGELFF
j_call: TRBJ2-7; clone_size: .; cdr3_length: 15; v_call: TRBV7-9; cdr3_aa: CASSWGQGSSYEQYF
j_call: TRBJ2-5; clone_size: .; cdr3_length: 16; v_call: TRBV13; cdr3_aa: CASSPDRDSGQETQYF
j_call: TRBJ1-4; clone_size: .; cdr3_length: 14; v_call: TRBV6-1; cdr3_aa: CAIESGTFNEKLFF
j_call: TRBJ2-4; clone_size: once; cdr3_length: 14; v_call: TRBV6-6; cdr3_aa: CASSYSLDIGIQYF
j_call: TRBJ1-4; clone_size: once; cdr3_length: 12; v_call: TRBV28; cdr3_aa: CASSLWNEKLFF
j_call: TRBJ2-5; clone_size: .; cdr3_length: 14; v_call: TRBV10-1; cdr3_aa: CASSDWGGQETQYF
j_call: TRBJ2-7; clone_size: .; cdr3_length: 11; v_call: TRBV28; cdr3_aa: CASREDYEQYF
j_call: TRBJ1-1; clone_size: once; cdr3_length: 13; v_call: TRBV2; cdr3_aa: CASIKAGSTEAFF
j_call: TRBJ2-3; clone_size: .; cdr3_length: 14; v_call: TRBV7-9; cdr3_aa: CASSPGQVTDTQYF
j_call: TRBJ2-7; clone_size: .; cdr3_length: 15; v_call: TRBV14; cdr3_aa: CASSLTSGRFDEQYF
j_call: TRBJ1-2; clone_size: .; cdr3_length: 14; v_call: TRBV11-2; cdr3_aa: CASSLGEGSYGYTF
j_call: TRBJ1-4; clone_size: .; cdr3_length: 14; v_call: TRBV5-6; cdr3_aa: CASSGLSVNEKLFF
j_call: TRBJ2-7; clone_size: .; cdr3_length: 14; v_call: TRBV7-9; cdr3_aa: CASARGGSSYEQYF
j_call: TRBJ2-6; clone_size: .; cdr3_length: 14; v_call: TRBV5-6; cdr3_aa: CASALRGQTPVLTF
j_call: TRBJ1-2; clone_size: .; cdr3_length: 15; v_call: TRBV4-3; cdr3_aa: CASSQGTGDHYGYTF